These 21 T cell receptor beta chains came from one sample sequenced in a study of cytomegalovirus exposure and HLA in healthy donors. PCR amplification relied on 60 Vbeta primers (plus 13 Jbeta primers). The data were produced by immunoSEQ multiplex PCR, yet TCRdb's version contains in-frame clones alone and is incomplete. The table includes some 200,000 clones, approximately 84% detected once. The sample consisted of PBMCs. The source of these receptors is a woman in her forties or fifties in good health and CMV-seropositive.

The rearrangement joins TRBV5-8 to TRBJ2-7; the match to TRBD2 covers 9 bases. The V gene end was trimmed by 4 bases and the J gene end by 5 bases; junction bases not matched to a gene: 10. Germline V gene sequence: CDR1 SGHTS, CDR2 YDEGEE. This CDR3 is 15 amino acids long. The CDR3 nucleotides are TGTGCCAGCAGCCCCTCTGGCGGGGGGGTGGACGAGCAGTACTTC. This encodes CASSPSGGGVDEQYF. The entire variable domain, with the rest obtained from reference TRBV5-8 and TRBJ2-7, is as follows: EAGVTQSPTHLIKTRGQQATLRCSPISGHTSVYWYQQALGLGLQFLLWYDEGEERNRGNFPPRFSGRQFPNYSSELNVNALELEDSALYLCASSPSGGGVDEQYFGPGTRLTVT.

The CDR3 coding sequence is TGTGCCAGCAGTTACTCGAGGGATCAGCCCCAGCATTTT. Its protein is CASSYSRDQPQHF. The rearrangement uses TRBV6-6 and TRBJ1-5; D not certain. The V gene lost 0 bases and the J gene lost 5 bases, with 5 bases spanning the gap. In germline, CDR1 is MNHNY, CDR2 SVGAGI (reference sequence). The CDR3 totals 13 residues.

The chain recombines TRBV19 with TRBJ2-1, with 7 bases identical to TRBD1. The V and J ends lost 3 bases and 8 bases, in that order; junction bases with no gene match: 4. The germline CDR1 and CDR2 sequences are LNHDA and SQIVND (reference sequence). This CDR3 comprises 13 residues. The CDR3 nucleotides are TGTGCCAGTAGTATCCCTACAGGGGATGAGCAGTTCTTC. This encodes CASSIPTGDEQFF.

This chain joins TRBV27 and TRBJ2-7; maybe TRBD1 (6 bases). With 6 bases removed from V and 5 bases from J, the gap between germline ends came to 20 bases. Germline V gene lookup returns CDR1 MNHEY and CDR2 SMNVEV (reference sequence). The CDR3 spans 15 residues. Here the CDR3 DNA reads TGTGCCAGCAGCAGCCACTTGGACAGAAGCGACGAGCAGTACTTC. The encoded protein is CASSSHLDRSDEQYF.

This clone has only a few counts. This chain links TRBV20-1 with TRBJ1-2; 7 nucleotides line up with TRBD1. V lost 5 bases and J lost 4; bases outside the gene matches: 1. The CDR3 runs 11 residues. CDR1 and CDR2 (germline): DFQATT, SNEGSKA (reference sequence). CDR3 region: CSAWTGYGYTF. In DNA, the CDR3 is TGCAGTGCTTGGACAGGCTATGGCTACACCTTC.

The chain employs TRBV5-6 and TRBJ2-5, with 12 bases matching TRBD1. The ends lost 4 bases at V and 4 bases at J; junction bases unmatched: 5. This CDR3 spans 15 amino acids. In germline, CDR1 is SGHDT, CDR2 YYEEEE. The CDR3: CASSGDRGHPETQYF. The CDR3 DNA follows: TGTGCCAGCAGCGGGGACAGGGGGCACCCAGAGACCCAGTACTTC.

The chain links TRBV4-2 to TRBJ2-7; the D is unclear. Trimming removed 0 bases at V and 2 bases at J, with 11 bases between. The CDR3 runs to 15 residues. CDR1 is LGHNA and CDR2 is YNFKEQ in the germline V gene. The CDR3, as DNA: TGTGCCAGCAGCCAAGATCGAAGGAGTACCTACGAGCAGTACTTC. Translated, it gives CASSQDRRSTYEQYF.

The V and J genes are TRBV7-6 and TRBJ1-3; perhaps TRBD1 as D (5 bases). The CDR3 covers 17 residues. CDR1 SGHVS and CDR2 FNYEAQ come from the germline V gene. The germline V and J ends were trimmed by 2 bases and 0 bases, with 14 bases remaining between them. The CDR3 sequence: CASSLTPRQTSGNTIYF. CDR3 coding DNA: TGTGCCAGCAGCTTAACCCCTAGACAGACCTCTGGAAACACCATATATTTT.

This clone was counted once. DNA for the CDR3: TGTGCCAGCAGCTCCTTGCGCGGGGGTTACAATGAGCAGTTCTTC. This sequence encodes CASSSLRGGYNEQFF. The V and J genes are TRBV7-3 and TRBJ2-1; the match to TRBD2 covers 7 bases. Losses at the gene ends were 4 bases for V and 4 bases for J; bases not matched to a gene: 7. This CDR3 is built from 15 residues. CDR1 and CDR2 (germline): SGHTA, FQGTGA.

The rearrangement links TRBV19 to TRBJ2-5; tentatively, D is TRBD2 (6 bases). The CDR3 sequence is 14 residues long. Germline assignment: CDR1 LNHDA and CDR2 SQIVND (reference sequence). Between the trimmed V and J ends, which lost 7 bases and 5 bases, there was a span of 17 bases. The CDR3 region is CASNPYGGSETQYF. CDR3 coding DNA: TGTGCCAGTAACCCATATGGGGGGTCCGAGACCCAGTACTTC.

In DNA form, the CDR3 reads TGCGCCAGCAGCCAAGAAGAGTTGGGACATCAGAACACTGAAGCTTTCTTT. Amino acid sequence: CASSQEELGHQNTEAFF. This chain links TRBV4-1 with TRBJ1-1; a possible D gene is TRBD1 (6 bases). This CDR3 contains 17 residues. The V end lost 0 bases, the J end lost 1 base, and 15 bases lay between the germline ends. CDR1 MGHRA and CDR2 YSYEKL come from the germline V gene.

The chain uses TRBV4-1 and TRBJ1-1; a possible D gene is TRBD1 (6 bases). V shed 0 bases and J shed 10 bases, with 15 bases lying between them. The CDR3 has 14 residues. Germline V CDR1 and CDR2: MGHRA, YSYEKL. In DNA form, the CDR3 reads TGCGCCAGCAGCCAAGACGACAGGCCAAGTGGAGCTTTCTTT. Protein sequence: CASSQDDRPSGAFF.

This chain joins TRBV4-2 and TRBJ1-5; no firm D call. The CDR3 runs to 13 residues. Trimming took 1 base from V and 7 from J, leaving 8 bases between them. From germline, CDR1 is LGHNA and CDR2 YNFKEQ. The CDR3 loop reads CASSQVEAQPQHF. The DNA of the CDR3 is TGTGCCAGCAGCCAAGTGGAGGCCCAGCCCCAGCATTTT.

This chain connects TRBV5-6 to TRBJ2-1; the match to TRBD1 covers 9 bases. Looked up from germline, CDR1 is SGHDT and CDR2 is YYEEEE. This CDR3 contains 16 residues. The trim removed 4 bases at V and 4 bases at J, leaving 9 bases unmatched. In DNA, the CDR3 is TGTGCCAGCAGCCCGGACAGGGGAATTGTTTACAATGAGCAGTTCTTC. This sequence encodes CASSPDRGIVYNEQFF.

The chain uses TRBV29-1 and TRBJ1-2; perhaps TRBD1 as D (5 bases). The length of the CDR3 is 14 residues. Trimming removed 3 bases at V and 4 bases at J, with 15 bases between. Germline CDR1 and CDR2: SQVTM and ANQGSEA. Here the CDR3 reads CSVDPGTSPYGYTF. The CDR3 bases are TGCAGCGTTGACCCAGGGACTTCCCCCTATGGCTACACCTTC.

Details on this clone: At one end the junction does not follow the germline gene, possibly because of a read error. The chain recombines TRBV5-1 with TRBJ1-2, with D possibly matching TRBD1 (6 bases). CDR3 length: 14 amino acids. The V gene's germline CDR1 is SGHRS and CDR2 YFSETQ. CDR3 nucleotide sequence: TGCGCCAACAGCTTGGTAACAGGGAGCTATGGCTACACCTTC. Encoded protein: CANSLVTGSYGYTF.

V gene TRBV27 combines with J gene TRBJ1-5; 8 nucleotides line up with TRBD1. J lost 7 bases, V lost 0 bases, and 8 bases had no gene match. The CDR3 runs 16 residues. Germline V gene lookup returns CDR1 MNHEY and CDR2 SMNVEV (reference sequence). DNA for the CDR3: TGTGCCAGCAGTTTATCATATCAGGGGGCCGGGCAGCCCCAGCATTTT. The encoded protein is CASSLSYQGAGQPQHF.

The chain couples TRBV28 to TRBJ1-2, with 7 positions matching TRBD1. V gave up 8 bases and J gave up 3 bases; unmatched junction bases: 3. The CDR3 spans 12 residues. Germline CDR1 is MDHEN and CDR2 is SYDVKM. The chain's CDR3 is CASAGQYYGYTF. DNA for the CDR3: TGTGCCAGCGCGGGACAGTACTATGGCTACACCTTC.

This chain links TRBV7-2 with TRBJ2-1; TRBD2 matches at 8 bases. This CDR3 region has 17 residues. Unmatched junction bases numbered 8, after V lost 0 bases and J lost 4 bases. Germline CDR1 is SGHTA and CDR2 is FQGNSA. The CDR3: CASSLALIAGSYNEQFF. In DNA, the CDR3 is TGTGCCAGCAGCTTAGCGTTGATAGCGGGGTCTTACAATGAGCAGTTCTTC.

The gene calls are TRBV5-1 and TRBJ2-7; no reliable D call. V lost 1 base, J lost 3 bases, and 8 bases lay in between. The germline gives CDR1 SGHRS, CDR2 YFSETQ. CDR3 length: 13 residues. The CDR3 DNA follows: TGCGCCAGCAGCTTGCAGCGAAACTACGAGCAGTACTTC. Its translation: CASSLQRNYEQYF.

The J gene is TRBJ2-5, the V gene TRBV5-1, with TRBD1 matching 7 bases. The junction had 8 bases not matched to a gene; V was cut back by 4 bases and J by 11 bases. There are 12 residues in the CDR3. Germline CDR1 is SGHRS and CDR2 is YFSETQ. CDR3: CASSKDRNNQYF. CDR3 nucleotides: TGCGCCAGCAGCAAGGACAGGAACAATCAGTACTTC.